A few counts support the clone carrying this TCR beta chain. Its specificity is unknown. The data were obtained in a study of T cell repertoires in cytomegalovirus infection. Background on the study: Public signatures in TCR beta pointed to CMV infection and matching HLA type. Study results and caveats: Public TCR beta family frequency separated CMV-and-HLA carriers, including in an independent cohort. In two of eight donors, the top clonotype was HLA-C-restricted CMV-specific.

TCRdb recomputed calls from the reads with MiXCR, one row per CDR3 protein. Of around 300,000 distinct CDR3 sequences in the sample, less than 25% were seen once. This CDR3 is 13 amino acids long. With 7 bases clipped from V and 5 bases from J, the junction kept 6 bases outside the gene matches. Germline CDR1 and CDR2: MNHNS and SASEGT. This specimen consisted of cultured PBMCs, obtained from culture after CMV antigen stimulation. This clonotype was obtained from a human donor in good health (CMV status not recorded). Some clones in this sample may be carry-over from other donors' samples. The chain joins TRBV6-1 to TRBJ1-1, with TRBD1 identical over 8 bases. CDR3 sequence reads: CASITGGRTEAFF. DNA for the CDR3: TGTGCCAGCATAACAGGGGGTCGGACTGAAGCTTTCTTT.